This TCR beta chain was sequenced for a study of blood T cell repertoires in COVID-19. Across the whole study: Sample material is recorded as cDNA or gDNA derived from T cells, B-cell-depleted T cells, or PBMCs.

This CDR3 region has 14 residues. Germline V lookup: CDR1 SGHAT, CDR2 FQDESV (reference sequence). The V and J ends lost 5 bases and 5 bases, in that order; junction bases with no gene match: 6. Per the original methods: Amplification with reference gene primers provided the estimates of nucleated cell counts. This table comes from immunoSEQ multiplex PCR, and its TCRdb copy is limited to in-frame clones, with some not included. The DNA was the basis for D and trimming; V, J and clone size are from that table. The sample yields tens of thousands of clones, about 80% seen once. Specimen: peripheral blood. The receptor was derived from an older woman with acute or convalescent COVID-19. The chain recombines TRBV11-1 with TRBJ2-5, with 9 bases fitting TRBD1. CDR3: CASSAGTGYETQYF. In nucleotides, the CDR3 is TGTGCCAGCAGCGCCGGGACAGGGTATGAGACCCAGTACTTC.